Listed below are T cell receptor beta chains from one sample, sequenced in a study of identical twins. TCRdb reanalysed the 5' RACE reads using MiXCR and keeps one entry per CDR3 protein. The sample shows 250,000 to 350,000 distinct CDR3 sequences, around 9.7% of them seen only once. The same sample was also used in a study of yellow fever vaccine responses in identical twins.

Sequenced: CD8+ T cells sorted from blood. These receptors were obtained from a woman under 30 in good health. Each CDR3 is given with its conserved first and last residue. The order of the fields is V gene, D gene, clone size, J gene, CDR3 DNA, CDR3 protein. A D gene is named only where the DNA matches it firmly. Clone size is shown for a subset of rows, as once, few, many or a class of expanded clone.

TRBV4-3,NA,NA,TRBJ2-7,TGCGCCAGCAGCCAAGGGGTGGCGGGGCAGAACTCCTACGAGCAGTACTTC,CASSQGVAGQNSYEQYF
TRBV5-1,NA,many,TRBJ2-1,TGCGCCAGCAGCTTGGAGGCCTCATGGGAGCAGTTCTTC,CASSLEASWEQFF
TRBV6-1,TRBD2,many,TRBJ2-1,TGTGCTAGCAGCTTAGCGGGAGCTTACAATGAGCAGTTCTTC,CASSLAGAYNEQFF
TRBV29-1,TRBD1,many,TRBJ2-5,TGCAGCGTTGAATTTCGGGACAGAATGCAAGAGACCCAGTACTTC,CSVEFRDRMQETQYF
TRBV11-3,NA,NA,TRBJ2-1,TGTGCCAGCAGCCTTAAGATGGACTCGAACAATGAGCAGTTCTTC,CASSLKMDSNNEQFF
TRBV6-2/TRBV6-3,NA,once,TRBJ2-7,TGTGCCAGCAGTCTCACGGCCAACCTGGGGCAGTACTTC,CASSLTANLGQYF
TRBV5-6,TRBD1,NA,TRBJ2-7,TGTGCCAGCAGGGAACAGGGGGCTTACGAGCAGTACTTC,CASREQGAYEQYF
TRBV4-2,NA,NA,TRBJ2-1,TGTGCCAGCAGCCAAGATGGGGAGGCCCGGGCCTACAATGAGCAGTTCTTC,CASSQDGEARAYNEQFF
TRBV10-3,NA,many,TRBJ1-2,TGTGCCATCAGTGATCTGGACAGAGCTAACTATGGCTACACCTTC,CAISDLDRANYGYTF
TRBV29-1,TRBD2,many,TRBJ2-3,TGCAGCGTTGAAGGGGTTAGCGGGGAAACAGATACGCAGTATTTT,CSVEGVSGETDTQYF
TRBV7-7,NA,many,TRBJ2-7,TGTGCTAGCAGCTTATTACCGGACCCTTCCTACGAGCAGTACTTC,CASSLLPDPSYEQYF
TRBV20-1,TRBD1,NA,TRBJ2-7,TGCAGTGCAGGGGACAGAGCGAACTCCTACGAGCAGTACTTC,CSAGDRANSYEQYF
TRBV5-1,TRBD1,many,TRBJ2-1,TGCGCCAGCAGCTTCACAGGGGGAGACTCCTACAATGAGCAGTTCTTC,CASSFTGGDSYNEQFF
TRBV7-2,TRBD2,NA,TRBJ2-1,TGTGCCAGCAGCTTCCGCGGGGGTATGTACAATGAGCAGTTCTTC,CASSFRGGMYNEQFF
TRBV4-3,TRBD2,few,TRBJ2-3,TGCGCCAGCAGCCAAAGAGCGGGAGTCGCGAATCTTGATACGCAGTATTTT,CASSQRAGVANLDTQYF
TRBV5-1,TRBD2,few,TRBJ2-5,TGCGCCAGCAGCAGCGGGACTCTTACCCCGGAGACCCAGTACTTC,CASSSGTLTPETQYF
TRBV30,NA,few,TRBJ1-1,TGTGCCTGGAGTGTATCTTGGGGAACTGAAGCTTTCTTT,CAWSVSWGTEAFF
TRBV2,NA,many,TRBJ2-7,TGTGCCAGCAGTAACCACCCGGGTACAGATTCCTACGAGCAGTACTTC,CASSNHPGTDSYEQYF
TRBV5-8,NA,NA,TRBJ2-1,TGTGCCAGCCGACATGGAGGTGGGGACTCGCAGTTCTTC,CASRHGGGDSQFF
TRBV20-1,TRBD1,few,TRBJ2-1,TGCAGTGCTAGAGATAACCGGGACAGGGGCTACAATGAGCAGTTCTTC,CSARDNRDRGYNEQFF
TRBV12-3/TRBV12-4,TRBD1,few,TRBJ2-7,TGTGCCAGCAGTGATAGTTATTGGACAGGGGTTCACGAGCAGTACTTC,CASSDSYWTGVHEQYF
TRBV10-1,TRBD2,NA,TRBJ2-1,TGCGCCAGCAGCCTGACTAGCGTCAATGAGCAGTTCTTC,CASSLTSVNEQFF
TRBV9,NA,few,TRBJ2-5,TGTGCCAGCAGCGTAGAGGGGGGAGTGGGGCAGACCCAGTACTTC,CASSVEGGVGQTQYF
TRBV4-2,TRBD1,many,TRBJ2-7,TGTGCCAGCAGCCAAGATCTCGGGACAGGCTTGTACTACGAGCAGTACTTC,CASSQDLGTGLYYEQYF
TRBV4-3,TRBD2,few,TRBJ2-1,TGCGCCAGCAGCCAAGAAGGCGGGGGGAGGTCCCAAATTTACAATGAGCAGTTCTTC,CASSQEGGGRSQIYNEQFF
TRBV30,NA,few,TRBJ2-5,TGTGCCTGGAGTCCAGGGATCGTTGTCCAAGAGACCCAGTACTTC,CAWSPGIVVQETQYF
TRBV6-4,NA,many,TRBJ2-3,TGTGCCAGCAGTGACGGAGGGGGGGCAGGGACAGATACGCAGTATTTT,CASSDGGGAGTDTQYF
TRBV20-1,TRBD2,few,TRBJ2-1,TGCAGTGCTCCTCGGGGGGTTACCTACAATGAGCAGTTCTTC,CSAPRGVTYNEQFF
TRBV7-9,TRBD1,few,TRBJ2-7,TGTGCCAGCAGCTCGACAGGGTCAGTGGCCTACGAGCAGTACTTC,CASSSTGSVAYEQYF
TRBV4-2,TRBD1,NA,TRBJ2-3,TGTGCCAGCAGCCAAGAGGGACAGGGTTTCGCAGATACGCAGTATTTT,CASSQEGQGFADTQYF
TRBV15,TRBD2,many,TRBJ2-2,TGTGCCACCAGCAGATTACCAGCGGGAGGCACCGGGGAGCTGTTTTTT,CATSRLPAGGTGELFF
TRBV28,NA,few,TRBJ1-5,TGTGCCAGCAGTTTAGGGGGCCCCCAGCCCCAGCATTTT,CASSLGGPQPQHF
TRBV28,NA,few,TRBJ2-1,TGTGCCAGCAGTACCATTAGAAACAATGAGCAGTTCTTC,CASSTIRNNEQFF
TRBV20-1,NA,NA,TRBJ2-7,TGCAGTGCTAGTACGAGAGGAGGGGGCGAGGTTCGACCCTACGAGCAGTACTTC,CSASTRGGGEVRPYEQYF
TRBV24-1,NA,NA,TRBJ2-1,TGTGCCACCAGTGATGAACTAGTGAGCTCCTACAATGAGCAGTTCTTC,CATSDELVSSYNEQFF
TRBV2,TRBD2,many,TRBJ2-7,TGTGCCAGCGGGACTAGCGGCTACGAGCAGTACTTC,CASGTSGYEQYF
TRBV4-1,NA,many,TRBJ2-3,TGCGCCAGCAGCCAGCAGGAGGGGAAATCAGAGGATACGCAGTATTTT,CASSQQEGKSEDTQYF
TRBV7-8,NA,many,TRBJ1-1,TGTGCCAGCAGCTATGGGGGCCTGAACACTGAAGCTTTCTTT,CASSYGGLNTEAFF
TRBV11-2,NA,NA,TRBJ2-3,TGTGCCAGCAGCTTTTACGGTGTGGGCGAAACAGATACGCAGTATTTT,CASSFYGVGETDTQYF
TRBV6-5,NA,many,TRBJ1-1,TGTGCCAGCAGTTACTCCGCCGGGGGGAACACTGAAGCTTTCTTT,CASSYSAGGNTEAFF
TRBV14,NA,NA,TRBJ2-7,TGTGCCAGCAGCCAAAGAACAGCTACCTACGAGCAGTACTTC,CASSQRTATYEQYF
TRBV5-1,NA,many,TRBJ2-7,TGCGCCAGCAGCTTGGCACTTGGGGGGCCCTCCTCCTACGAGCAGTACTTC,CASSLALGGPSSYEQYF
TRBV12-3/TRBV12-4,NA,many,TRBJ2-7,TGTGCCAGCAGCCCCGGGGACTACGAGCAGTACTTC,CASSPGDYEQYF
TRBV29-1,TRBD1,NA,TRBJ1-6,TGCAGCGTGACGGACAGGGGGAATTCACCCCTCCACTTT,CSVTDRGNSPLHF
TRBV6-1,NA,few,TRBJ2-1,TGTGCCAGCAGCGTACAGGGATCCGAATACAATGAGCAGTTCTTC,CASSVQGSEYNEQFF
TRBV28,TRBD1,NA,TRBJ2-3,TGTGCCAGCGAGGGGACAGGGGTCACAGATACGCAGTATTTT,CASEGTGVTDTQYF
TRBV29-1,NA,few,TRBJ2-1,TGCAGCGTTGATTCCAACATCAATGAGCAGTTCTTC,CSVDSNINEQFF
TRBV4-1,NA,few,TRBJ1-1,TGCGCCAGCAGCCAAGATCTCCGGGGTATGAACACTGAAGCTTTCTTT,CASSQDLRGMNTEAFF
TRBV20-1,TRBD1,few,TRBJ2-1,TGCAGTGCTAAGACAGGGTATATGGGGTACAATGAGCAGTTCTTC,CSAKTGYMGYNEQFF
TRBV6-2/TRBV6-3,TRBD1,many,TRBJ2-3,TGTGCCAGCAGTTACGGACAGGGGGCAGATACGCAGTATTTT,CASSYGQGADTQYF
TRBV2,NA,few,TRBJ1-2,TGTGCCAGCAGTCCCGGGGCAGACTACACCTTC,CASSPGADYTF
TRBV5-1,TRBD2,few,TRBJ2-7,TGCGCCAGCAGCGACCGGACTAGCGGGGGTACCTACGAGCAGTACTTC,CASSDRTSGGTYEQYF